The rows below give T cell receptor beta chains drawn from one sample of a study of cytomegalovirus exposure and HLA in healthy donors. Only in-frame clones appear in the TCRdb table, and some are missing; sequencing was by immunoSEQ multiplex PCR. This table has approximately 260,000 clones, around 85% appearing once. Sequencing input: PBMCs. The source of these receptors is a woman under 30 in good health and CMV-seronegative. The CDR3 runs from the conserved cysteine through the conserved F or W. A D gene is named only where the DNA matches it firmly. Only some rows state a clone size, as once, few, many or a class for expanded clones.

abundance: .; d_gene: TRBD1; v_gene: TRBV13; j_gene: TRBJ1-5; CDR3aa: CASSLGTGLNQPQHF; CDR3nt: TGTGCCAGCAGCTTGGGGACAGGGCTAAATCAGCCCCAGCATTTT
abundance: .; d_gene: .; v_gene: TRBV5-6; j_gene: TRBJ2-4; CDR3aa: CASSLMTVLEKNIQYF; CDR3nt: TGTGCCAGCAGCCTCATGACAGTCTTAGAAAAAAACATTCAGTACTTC
abundance: .; d_gene: .; v_gene: TRBV30; j_gene: TRBJ1-2; CDR3aa: CAWSVGEVGRPGYGYTF; CDR3nt: TGTGCCTGGAGTGTAGGTGAAGTAGGGAGGCCCGGCTATGGCTACACCTTC
abundance: .; d_gene: TRBD1; v_gene: TRBV5-5; j_gene: TRBJ1-4; CDR3aa: CASSAGQGLLNEKLFF; CDR3nt: TGTGCCAGCAGCGCCGGACAGGGGTTATTGAATGAAAAACTGTTTTTT
abundance: once; d_gene: TRBD2; v_gene: TRBV7-2; j_gene: TRBJ2-7; CDR3aa: CASSSKASGAPYEQYF; CDR3nt: TGTGCCAGCAGCTCGAAGGCGAGCGGGGCCCCATACGAGCAGTACTTC
abundance: .; d_gene: TRBD2; v_gene: TRBV5-1; j_gene: TRBJ2-3; CDR3aa: CASSLVGLAGDTQYF; CDR3nt: TGCGCCAGCAGCTTGGTTGGCCTAGCGGGAGATACGCAGTATTTT
abundance: .; d_gene: TRBD1; v_gene: TRBV6-5; j_gene: TRBJ2-7; CDR3aa: CASSWDRLYEQYF; CDR3nt: TGTGCCAGCAGCTGGGACAGGCTCTACGAGCAGTACTTC
abundance: .; d_gene: .; v_gene: TRBV19; j_gene: TRBJ1-2; CDR3aa: CASSIFPSDYGYTF; CDR3nt: TGTGCCAGTAGTATCTTCCCCAGTGACTATGGCTACACCTTC
abundance: .; d_gene: .; v_gene: TRBV29-1; j_gene: TRBJ2-7; CDR3aa: CSVSDGAYEQYF; CDR3nt: TGCAGCGTCTCGGACGGGGCCTACGAGCAGTACTTC
abundance: .; d_gene: TRBD1; v_gene: TRBV4-1; j_gene: TRBJ2-7; CDR3aa: CASGIAGTGAYEQYF; CDR3nt: TGCGCCAGCGGCATCGCCGGGACAGGAGCCTACGAGCAGTACTTC
abundance: .; d_gene: TRBD1; v_gene: TRBV14; j_gene: TRBJ2-1; CDR3aa: CASSRRFGQGAYNEQFF; CDR3nt: TGTGCCAGCAGCCGGCGATTTGGACAGGGGGCCTACAATGAGCAGTTCTTC
abundance: .; d_gene: TRBD1; v_gene: TRBV27; j_gene: TRBJ1-1; CDR3aa: CASTRTGGAGNTEAFF; CDR3nt: TGTGCCAGCACACGGACAGGGGGCGCGGGGAACACTGAAGCTTTCTTT
abundance: .; d_gene: TRBD1; v_gene: TRBV2; j_gene: TRBJ2-7; CDR3aa: CASTIGTAYSYEQYF; CDR3nt: TGTGCCAGCACCATCGGGACAGCTTACTCCTACGAGCAGTACTTC
abundance: .; d_gene: .; v_gene: TRBV4-3; j_gene: TRBJ1-4; CDR3aa: CASSRRGGDEKLFF; CDR3nt: TGCGCCAGCAGCAGAAGGGGTGGGGATGAAAAACTGTTTTTT
abundance: .; d_gene: .; v_gene: TRBV5-1; j_gene: TRBJ2-7; CDR3aa: CASSLISGGGYEQYF; CDR3nt: TGCGCCAGCAGCTTAATTTCCGGTGGGGGGTACGAGCAGTACTTC
abundance: .; d_gene: .; v_gene: TRBV6-5; j_gene: TRBJ2-2; CDR3aa: CASSPEVANTGELFF; CDR3nt: TGTGCCAGCAGTCCAGAGGTGGCGAACACCGGGGAGCTGTTTTTT
abundance: .; d_gene: .; v_gene: TRBV30; j_gene: TRBJ2-3; CDR3aa: CAWTMFPGITDTQYF; CDR3nt: TGTGCCTGGACCATGTTCCCAGGAATTACAGATACGCAGTATTTT
abundance: .; d_gene: TRBD1; v_gene: TRBV29-1; j_gene: TRBJ1-4; CDR3aa: CSALGGNNEKLFF; CDR3nt: TGCAGCGCCCTAGGGGGCAATAATGAAAAACTGTTTTTT
abundance: .; d_gene: TRBD1; v_gene: TRBV6-4; j_gene: TRBJ1-2; CDR3aa: CASSDGQGLRGYTF; CDR3nt: TGTGCCAGCAGTGACGGACAGGGATTACGAGGCTACACCTTC
abundance: .; d_gene: .; v_gene: TRBV5-6; j_gene: TRBJ1-4; CDR3aa: CASSLGGHPLTNEKLFF; CDR3nt: TGTGCCAGCAGCTTGGGGGGACACCCGCTAACTAATGAAAAACTGTTTTTT
abundance: .; d_gene: .; v_gene: TRBV29-1; j_gene: TRBJ1-1; CDR3aa: CSVDVPGGITEAFF; CDR3nt: TGCAGCGTTGACGTTCCCGGGGGGATCACTGAAGCTTTCTTT
abundance: .; d_gene: TRBD1; v_gene: TRBV28; j_gene: TRBJ1-2; CDR3aa: CAGGQGNYGYTF; CDR3nt: TGTGCCGGCGGACAGGGGAATTATGGCTACACCTTC
abundance: .; d_gene: TRBD1; v_gene: TRBV30; j_gene: TRBJ2-2; CDR3aa: CAWDRDRGHDGELFF; CDR3nt: TGTGCCTGGGACCGGGACAGGGGGCATGACGGGGAGCTGTTTTTT
abundance: once; d_gene: TRBD1; v_gene: TRBV5-1; j_gene: TRBJ2-1; CDR3aa: CASSGGQSSYNEQFF; CDR3nt: TGCGCCAGCAGCGGGGGACAGAGCTCCTACAATGAGCAGTTCTTC
abundance: .; d_gene: TRBD1; v_gene: TRBV18; j_gene: TRBJ1-5; CDR3aa: CASSPPGTGANQPQHF; CDR3nt: TGTGCCAGCTCACCCCCCGGGACAGGGGCTAATCAGCCCCAGCATTTT
abundance: .; d_gene: .; v_gene: TRBV5-1; j_gene: TRBJ1-2; CDR3aa: CASSKEDRSPYGYTF; CDR3nt: TGCGCCAGCAGTAAAGAGGACAGATCCCCTTATGGCTACACCTTC
abundance: .; d_gene: TRBD1; v_gene: TRBV7-8; j_gene: TRBJ2-2; CDR3aa: CASSLARTGAGTGELFF; CDR3nt: TGTGCCAGCAGCTTAGCCCGGACAGGGGCGGGAACCGGGGAGCTGTTTTTT
abundance: .; d_gene: .; v_gene: TRBV2; j_gene: TRBJ2-3; CDR3aa: CASRGDSSPDTQYF; CDR3nt: TGTGCCAGCAGGGGCGACAGTAGCCCAGATACGCAGTATTTT
abundance: .; d_gene: TRBD2; v_gene: TRBV5-1; j_gene: TRBJ2-5; CDR3aa: CASSLEPGLAETQYF; CDR3nt: TGCGCCAGCAGCTTGGAGCCGGGACTAGCGGAGACCCAGTACTTC
abundance: .; d_gene: .; v_gene: TRBV5-6; j_gene: TRBJ2-7; CDR3aa: CASSYGLSGSYEQYF; CDR3nt: TGTGCCAGCAGCTATGGACTAAGCGGCTCCTACGAGCAGTACTTC
abundance: .; d_gene: TRBD2; v_gene: TRBV7-6; j_gene: TRBJ2-1; CDR3aa: CASSSGLGAYNEQFF; CDR3nt: TGTGCCAGCAGCTCGGGACTAGGGGCATACAATGAGCAGTTCTTC
abundance: many; d_gene: TRBD1; v_gene: TRBV29-1; j_gene: TRBJ1-2; CDR3aa: CTTFSGTGANYGYTF; CDR3nt: TGCACCACCTTTTCCGGGACAGGGGCTAACTATGGCTACACCTTC